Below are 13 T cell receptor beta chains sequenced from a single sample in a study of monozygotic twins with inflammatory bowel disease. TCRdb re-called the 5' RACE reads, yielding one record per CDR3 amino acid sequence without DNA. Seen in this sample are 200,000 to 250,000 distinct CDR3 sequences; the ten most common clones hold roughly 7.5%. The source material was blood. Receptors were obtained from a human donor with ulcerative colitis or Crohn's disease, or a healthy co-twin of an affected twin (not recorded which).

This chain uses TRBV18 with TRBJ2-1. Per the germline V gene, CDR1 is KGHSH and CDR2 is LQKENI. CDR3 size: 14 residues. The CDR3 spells CASSPQRANNEQFF. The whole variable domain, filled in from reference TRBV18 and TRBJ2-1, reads NAGVMQNPRHLVRRRGQEARLRCSPMKGHSHVYWYRQLPEEGLKFMVYLQKENIIDESGMPKERFSAEFPKEGPSILRIQQVVRGDSAAYFCASSPQRANNEQFFGPGTRLTVL.

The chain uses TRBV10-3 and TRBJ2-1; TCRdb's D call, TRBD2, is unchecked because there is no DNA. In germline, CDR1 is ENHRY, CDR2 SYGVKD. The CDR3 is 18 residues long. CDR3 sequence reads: CAISGTSGKSGTPDEQFF.

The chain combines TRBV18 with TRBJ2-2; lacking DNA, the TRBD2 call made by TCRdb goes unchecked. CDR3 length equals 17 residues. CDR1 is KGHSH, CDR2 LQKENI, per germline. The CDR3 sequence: CASSPLSTSSNTGELFF. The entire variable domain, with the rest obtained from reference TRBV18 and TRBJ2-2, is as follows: NAGVMQNPRHLVRRRGQEARLRCSPMKGHSHVYWYRQLPEEGLKFMVYLQKENIIDESGMPKERFSAEFPKEGPSILRIQQVVRGDSAAYFCASSPLSTSSNTGELFFGEGSRLTVL.

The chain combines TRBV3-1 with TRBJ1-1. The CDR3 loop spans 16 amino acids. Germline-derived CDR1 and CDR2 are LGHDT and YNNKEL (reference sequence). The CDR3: CASSQAVGRANTEAFF.

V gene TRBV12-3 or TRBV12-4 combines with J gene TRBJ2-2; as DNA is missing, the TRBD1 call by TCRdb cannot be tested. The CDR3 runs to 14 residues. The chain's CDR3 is CASTLTGRTGELFF.

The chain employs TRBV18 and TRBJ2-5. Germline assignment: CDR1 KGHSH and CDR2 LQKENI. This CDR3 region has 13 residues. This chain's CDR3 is CASSPRPQETQYF. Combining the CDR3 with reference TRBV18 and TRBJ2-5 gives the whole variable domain NAGVMQNPRHLVRRRGQEARLRCSPMKGHSHVYWYRQLPEEGLKFMVYLQKENIIDESGMPKERFSAEFPKEGPSILRIQQVVRGDSAAYFCASSPRPQETQYFGPGTRLLVL.

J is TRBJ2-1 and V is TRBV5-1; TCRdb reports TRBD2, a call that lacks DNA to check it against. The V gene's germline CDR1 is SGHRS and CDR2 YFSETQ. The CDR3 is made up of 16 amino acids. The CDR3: CASSVTSGGAYNEQFF.

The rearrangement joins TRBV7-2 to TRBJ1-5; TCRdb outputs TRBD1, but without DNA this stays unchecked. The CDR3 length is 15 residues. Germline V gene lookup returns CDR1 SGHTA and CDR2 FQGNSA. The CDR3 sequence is CASSDRGARGQPQHF.

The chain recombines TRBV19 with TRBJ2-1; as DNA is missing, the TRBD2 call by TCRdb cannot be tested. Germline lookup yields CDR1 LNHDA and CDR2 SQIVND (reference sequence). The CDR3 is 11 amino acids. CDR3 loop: CASTLRNEQFF.

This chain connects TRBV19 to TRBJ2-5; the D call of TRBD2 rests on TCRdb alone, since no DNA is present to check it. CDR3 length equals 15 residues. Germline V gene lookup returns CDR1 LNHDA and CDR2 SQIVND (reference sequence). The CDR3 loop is CASSALAGGPETQYF.

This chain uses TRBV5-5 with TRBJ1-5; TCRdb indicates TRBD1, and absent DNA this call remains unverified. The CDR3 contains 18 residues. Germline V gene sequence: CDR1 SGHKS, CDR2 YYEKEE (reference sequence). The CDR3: CASSLDLTGTGNNQPQHF.

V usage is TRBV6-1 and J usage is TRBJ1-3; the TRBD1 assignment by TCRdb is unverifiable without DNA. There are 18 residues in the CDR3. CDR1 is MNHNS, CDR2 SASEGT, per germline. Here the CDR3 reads CASTRDEAFLSSGNTIYF.

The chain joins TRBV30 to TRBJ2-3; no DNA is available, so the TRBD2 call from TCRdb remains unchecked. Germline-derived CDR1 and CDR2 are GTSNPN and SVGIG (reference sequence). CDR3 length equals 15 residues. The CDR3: CAWIPARRGGDTQYF. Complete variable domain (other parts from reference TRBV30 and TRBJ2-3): SQTIHQWPATLVQPVGSPLSLECTVEGTSNPNLYWYRQAAGRGLQLLFYSVGIGQISSEVPQNLSASRPQDRQFILSSKKLLLSDSGFYLCAWIPARRGGDTQYFGPGTRLTVL.